This T cell receptor (beta chain) was captured by sequencing in a study of metastatic and nonmetastatic thyroid tumors. Overall study: Repertoires from malignant and benign thyroid patients were compared across blood and tumor or nodule tissue. Broader study findings: Reports indicated that malignant thyroid tumors showed significantly higher TCR beta diversity than benign nodules did, in blood and tumor.

Authors' methods: The study built a papillary thyroid cancer distant-metastasis classifier from CDR3 differences across clinicopathological groups. TCRdb reprocessed the PCR reads using MiXCR. These V and J calls rely on TCRdb rather than the paper's analysis. The sample holds approximately 20,000 clones, 30% to 35% seen once. All patients were treatment-naive before thyroid surgery. About this clone itself: The target antigen is unknown.

The specimen sequenced was adjacent normal tissue. The TCR comes from a female donor with papillary thyroid cancer or a benign thyroid nodule (not recorded which). Some clones in this sample may be carry-over from other donors' samples.

CDR3 DNA sequence: TGCGCCAGCACGAGGGGGGTAGCGGGGACCCTTAGCACAGATACGCAGTATTTT. This gives the protein CASTRGVAGTLSTDTQYF. The V call is TRBV4-1, the J call TRBJ2-3; 8 bases map to TRBD2. The CDR3 loop spans 18 amino acids. The germline V gene has CDR1 MGHRA and CDR2 YSYEKL. V shed 7 bases, J shed 0 bases, and the junction held 15 bases outside the gene matches.